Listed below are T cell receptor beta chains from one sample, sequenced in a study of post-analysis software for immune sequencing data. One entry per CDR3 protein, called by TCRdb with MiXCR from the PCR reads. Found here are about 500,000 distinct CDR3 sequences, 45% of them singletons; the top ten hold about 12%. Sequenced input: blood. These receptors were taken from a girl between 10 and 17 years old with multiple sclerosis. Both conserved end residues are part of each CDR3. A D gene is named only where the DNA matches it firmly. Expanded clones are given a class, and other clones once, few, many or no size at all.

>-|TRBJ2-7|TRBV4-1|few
CASSQDVAGYYEQYF
TGCGCCAGCAGCCAAGATGTGGCAGGATACTACGAGCAGTACTTC
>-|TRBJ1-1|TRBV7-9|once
CASSWGGPNTEAFF
TGTGCCAGCAGCTGGGGGGGACCAAACACTGAAGCTTTCTTT
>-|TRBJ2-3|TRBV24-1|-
CATSDFRGGGAQADTQYF
TGTGCCACCAGTGATTTCAGGGGCGGCGGGGCTCAAGCAGATACGCAGTATTTT
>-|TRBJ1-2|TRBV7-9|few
CASSLIRSANYGYTF
TGTGCCAGCAGCTTAATCCGATCCGCTAACTATGGCTACACCTTC
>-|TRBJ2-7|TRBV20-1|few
CSARAQVFSYEQYF
TGCAGTGCTAGAGCACAGGTGTTCTCCTACGAGCAGTACTTC
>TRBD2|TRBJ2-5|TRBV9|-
CASSVNSGRAGETQYF
TGTGCCAGCAGCGTAAATAGCGGGAGGGCCGGAGAGACCCAGTACTTC
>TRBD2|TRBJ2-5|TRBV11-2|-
CASSLTRWREEQETQYF
TGTGCCAGCAGCTTAACCCGATGGCGGGAGGAACAAGAGACCCAGTACTTC
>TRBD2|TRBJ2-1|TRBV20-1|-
CSARRAHPGRGNEQFF
TGCAGTGCCCGGAGGGCTCATCCCGGGAGGGGTAATGAGCAGTTCTTC
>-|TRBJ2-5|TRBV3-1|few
CASSPLRAEETQYF
TGTGCCAGCAGCCCCCTGCGCGCGGAAGAGACCCAGTACTTC
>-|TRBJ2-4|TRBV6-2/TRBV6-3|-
CASSYSGPSKNIQYF
TGTGCCAGCAGTTACTCGGGGCCTTCCAAAAACATTCAGTACTTC
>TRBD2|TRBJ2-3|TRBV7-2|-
CASSGLAGGFTVDTQYF
TGTGCCAGCAGCGGCCTAGCGGGAGGGTTTACTGTAGATACGCAGTATTTT
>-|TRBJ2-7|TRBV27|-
CASSRAPSYEQYF
TGTGCCAGCAGTCGAGCGCCTAGTTACGAGCAGTACTTC
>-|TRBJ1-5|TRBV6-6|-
CASGYSSNQPQHF
TGTGCCAGCGGTTACAGCAGCAATCAGCCCCAGCATTTT
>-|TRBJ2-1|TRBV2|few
CASSRNSGYNEQFF
TGTGCCAGCAGCCGCAACAGTGGATACAATGAGCAGTTCTTC
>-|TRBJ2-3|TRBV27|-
CATWRRDTSTDTQYF
TGTGCCACCTGGAGGAGGGACACTAGCACAGATACGCAGTATTTT